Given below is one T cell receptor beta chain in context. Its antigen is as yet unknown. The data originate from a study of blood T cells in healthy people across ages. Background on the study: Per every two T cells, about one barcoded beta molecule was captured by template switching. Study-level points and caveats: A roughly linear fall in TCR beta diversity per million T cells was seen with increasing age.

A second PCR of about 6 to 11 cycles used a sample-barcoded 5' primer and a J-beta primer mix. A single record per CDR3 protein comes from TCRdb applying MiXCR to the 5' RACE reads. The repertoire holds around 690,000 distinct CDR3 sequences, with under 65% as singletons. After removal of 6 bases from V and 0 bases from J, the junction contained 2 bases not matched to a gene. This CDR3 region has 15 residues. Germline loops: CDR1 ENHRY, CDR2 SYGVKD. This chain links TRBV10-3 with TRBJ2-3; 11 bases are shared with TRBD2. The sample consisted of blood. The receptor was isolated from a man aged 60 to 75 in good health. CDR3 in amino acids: CAISTSGGSTDTQYF. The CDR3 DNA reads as TGTGCCATCAGCACTAGCGGGGGTAGCACAGATACGCAGTATTTT.